The source of this T cell receptor (beta chain) is a study of T cells in Graves' hyperthyroidism and ophthalmopathy. Findings of the study overall: The model anticipated ophthalmopathy a median 6.5 months pre-onset.

Diagnosing involved the use of clinical symptoms, serum thyroxine and TRAb, thyroid ultrasound and orbital computed tomography. With respect to this clonotype: Its antigen remains unknown.

This CDR3 comprises 14 residues. With 8 bases clipped from V and 1 base from J, the junction kept 4 bases outside the gene matches. CDR1 is MGHDK and CDR2 is SYGVNS in the germline V gene. Template material for amplifying TCR beta CDR3 regions consisted of RNA transcripts. HTBI primers drove first-round RT-PCR of the TCR CDR3. TCRdb reprocessed the multiplex PCR reads with MiXCR, giving one entry per CDR3 protein. The sample lists nearly 600,000 distinct CDR3 sequences; 13% to 15% were seen once. Source material: blood. The rearrangement uses TRBV25-1 and TRBJ2-3, with 9 bases fitting TRBD1. The receptor was isolated from a woman aged 18 to 35 with Graves' ophthalmopathy. Written as DNA, the CDR3 is TGTGCCAGCGGGACAGGGATGGGCACAGATACGCAGTATTTT. Encoded protein: CASGTGMGTDTQYF.